These T cell receptor beta chains were read from a single sample in a study of response to subunit inactivated influenza vaccine. In TCRdb, the RT-PCR reads were re-called with MiXCR into one record per CDR3 protein. In the table there are about 300,000 distinct CDR3 sequences, approximately 20% of which are singletons. Sequencing was performed on PBMCs from blood, taken 21 months after vaccination. The receptor set was obtained from a man aged 45-69 years who received an inactivated influenza vaccine. Both conserved end residues are part of each CDR3. D genes are given only for firm matches. Rows may omit the clone size; those that give it use once, few, many or a size class.

J: TRBJ1-2; size: -; V: TRBV12-3/TRBV12-4; D: -; CDR3: CASMVRGEGDYGYTF; DNA: TGTGCCAGCATGGTACGGGGGGAAGGGGACTATGGCTACACCTTC
J: TRBJ2-1; size: -; V: TRBV5-1; D: -; CDR3: CASSALPNPLYNEQFF; DNA: TGCGCCAGCAGCGCCCTCCCAAACCCCCTCTACAATGAGCAGTTCTTC
J: TRBJ2-2; size: -; V: TRBV5-1; D: TRBD1; CDR3: CASSLAPGQGPGELFF; DNA: TGCGCCAGCAGCTTGGCCCCAGGACAGGGACCCGGGGAGCTGTTTTTT
J: TRBJ1-5; size: many; V: TRBV7-2; D: -; CDR3: CASKLEAGQPQHF; DNA: TGTGCCAGCAAATTAGAGGCGGGCCAGCCCCAGCATTTT
J: TRBJ2-2; size: few; V: TRBV12-3/TRBV12-4; D: -; CDR3: CASSYGAGGELFF; DNA: TGTGCCAGCAGTTATGGGGCGGGGGGGGAGCTGTTTTTT
J: TRBJ2-7; size: -; V: TRBV9; D: TRBD2; CDR3: CASSVEAGLAGGEQYF; DNA: TGTGCCAGCAGCGTAGAAGCGGGACTAGCGGGTGGCGAGCAGTACTTC
J: TRBJ2-3; size: -; V: TRBV5-1; D: -; CDR3: CASSPLEGTDTQYF; DNA: TGCGCCAGCAGCCCACTTGAAGGCACAGATACGCAGTATTTT
J: TRBJ1-3; size: many; V: TRBV5-1; D: -; CDR3: CASSPISGNTIYF; DNA: TGCGCCAGCAGCCCGATCTCTGGAAACACCATATATTTT
J: TRBJ2-5; size: few; V: TRBV5-1; D: -; CDR3: CASSLSPYQETQYF; DNA: TGCGCCAGCAGCTTGTCTCCCTACCAAGAGACCCAGTACTTC
J: TRBJ2-7; size: -; V: TRBV5-1; D: -; CDR3: CASSLVSGLRSEQYF; DNA: TGCGCCAGCAGCTTAGTATCCGGGTTGAGAAGTGAGCAGTACTTC
J: TRBJ1-1; size: -; V: TRBV11-2; D: -; CDR3: CASSLNNRRTEAFF; DNA: TGTGCCAGCAGCTTAAACAATAGAAGGACTGAAGCTTTCTTT
J: TRBJ2-3; size: -; V: TRBV7-2; D: -; CDR3: CASSLAGRVVRNTQYF; DNA: TGTGCCAGCAGCTTAGCAGGCAGGGTAGTGAGGAATACGCAGTATTTT
J: TRBJ1-5; size: many; V: TRBV27; D: TRBD1; CDR3: CASSPGTVPNQPQHF; DNA: TGTGCCAGCAGTCCCGGGACAGTCCCCAATCAGCCCCAGCATTTT
J: TRBJ1-1; size: few; V: TRBV12-3/TRBV12-4; D: -; CDR3: CASSLGRHTEAFF; DNA: TGTGCCAGCAGTTTAGGCAGACACACTGAAGCTTTCTTT